This T cell receptor beta chain is drawn from a study of shared clonotypes between healthy human individuals. Overall study: The donor group consisted of a couple of women and a few men, aged 18 to 49.

Only in-frame clones appear in the TCRdb table, and some are missing; sequencing was by immunoSEQ multiplex PCR. The repertoire holds roughly 2.5 million clones, with just over 90% as singletons. Input material: naive CD4+ T cells sorted from blood. Documented subset: CD45RA+ positively selected. This clonotype originated in a man younger than 35 in good health.

The CDR3 DNA reads TGCGCCAGCAGCCCCGGGACAGGGGGATCGAACACTGAAGCTTTCTTT. Protein product: CASSPGTGGSNTEAFF. The V call is TRBV4-1, the J call TRBJ1-1; 11 positions agree with TRBD1. The CDR3 has 16 amino acids. CDR1 is MGHRA, CDR2 YSYEKL, per germline. The junction had 5 bases not matched to a gene; V was cut back by 4 bases and J by 1 base.